The clone carrying this T cell receptor beta chain was counted many times. Fresh 10 ml peripheral blood yielded PBMCs. The sample belongs to a study of T cells in Graves' hyperthyroidism and ophthalmopathy. RNA transcripts served as the template for amplifying TCR beta CDR3 regions. HTBI primers were employed in a first-round RT-PCR of the TCR CDR3. MiXCR, applied by TCRdb to the multiplex PCR reads, yields one record per CDR3 protein. The data contain approximately 600,000 distinct CDR3 sequences, roughly 14% of them singletons. What was sequenced was blood. This clonotype was sampled from a woman in her 40s with Graves' ophthalmopathy.

CDR3 loop: CASRPTMAGGDGYTF. CDR3 in DNA: TGTGCCAGCAGACCGACGATGGCAGGGGGGGATGGCTACACCTTC. V usage is TRBV6-5 and J usage is TRBJ1-2; TRBD1 matches at 7 bases. Trimming took 6 bases from V and 6 from J; bases not matched to a gene: 13. There are 15 residues in the CDR3. Germline V lookup: CDR1 MNHEY, CDR2 SVGAGI.